The 23 T cell receptor beta chains given below trace back to one sample, sequenced in a study of shared clonotypes between healthy human individuals. Measured with immunoSEQ multiplex PCR; TCRdb has only the in-frame clones, and not every one. The sample contains millions of clones, 90% to 95% of which appear only once. The sequencing sample was made of naive CD4+ T cells sorted from blood. As to subset: CD45RA+ positively selected. The receptors were sampled from a man aged 18 to 30 in good health.

The chain uses TRBV19 and TRBJ1-1, with D unclear. With 11 bases removed from V and 1 base from J, the gap between germline ends came to 8 bases. The V gene's germline CDR1 is LNHDA and CDR2 SQIVND (reference sequence). This CDR3 region has 11 residues. CDR3 protein: CAVKGNTEAFF. The CDR3, as DNA: TGTGCCGTCAAGGGGAACACTGAAGCTTTCTTT. The full variable domain, in which reference TRBV19 and TRBJ1-1 provide the parts outside the CDR3, is DGGITQSPKYLFRKEGQNVTLSCEQNLNHDAMYWYRQDPGQGLRLIYYSQIVNDFQKGDIAEGYSVSREKKESFPLTVTSAQKNPTAFYLCAVKGNTEAFFGQGTRLTVV.

The rearrangement links TRBV5-1 to TRBJ2-5; D possibly uses TRBD1 or TRBD2 (6 bases each). The germline V and J ends were trimmed by 0 bases and 6 bases, with 12 bases remaining between them. This CDR3 is built from 14 residues. The V gene's germline CDR1 is SGHRS and CDR2 YFSETQ. In DNA, the CDR3 is TGCGCCAGCAGCTTGGACAGGGCGGGGCAGACCCAGTACTTC. Amino acid sequence: CASSLDRAGQTQYF.

CDR3 residues: CASSPSGILGYTF. CDR3 sequence (DNA): TGTGCCAGCTCACCTAGTGGGATCTTAGGCTACACCTTC. This chain connects TRBV18 to TRBJ1-2, with no clear D. The CDR3 has 13 residues. The germline V gene encodes CDR1 KGHSH and CDR2 LQKENI. V was trimmed by 3 bases and J by 8 bases, leaving 13 bases between them.

This clone has a single count. The V and J genes are TRBV7-2 and TRBJ2-4; 8 nucleotides match TRBD2. CDR1 is SGHTA and CDR2 is FQGNSA in the germline V gene. This CDR3 spans 15 amino acids. After removal of 5 bases from V and 9 bases from J, the junction contained 12 bases not matched to a gene. For the CDR3, the DNA is TGTGCCAGCAGCCCCGGACTAGCCGCTTTGGGCATTCAGTACTTC. It specifies CASSPGLAALGIQYF.

The chain employs TRBV7-2 and TRBJ2-5; the match to TRBD2 covers 14 bases. Germline-derived CDR1 and CDR2 are SGHTA and FQGNSA. Trimming at V came to 5 bases and at J to 5 bases, leaving 7 bases not matched to a gene. The CDR3 totals 16 residues. In nucleotides, the CDR3 is TGTGCCAGCAGCCTACGGACTAGCGGGAGGAAGGAGACCCAGTACTTC. As protein: CASSLRTSGRKETQYF.

The chain recombines TRBV2 with TRBJ2-2; TRBD1 aligns across 10 bases. Germline CDR1 and CDR2: SNHLY and FYNNEI. V lost 6 bases and J lost 4; bases outside the gene matches: 5. The CDR3 is 15 residues long. CDR3 sequence: CASRDRGQSTGELFF. Here the CDR3 DNA reads TGTGCCAGCAGAGACAGGGGGCAGAGCACCGGGGAGCTGTTTTTT.

The chain employs TRBV5-1 and TRBJ2-7, with TRBD1 identical over 9 bases. J gave up 6 bases and V 0 bases, and 7 bases lay outside the gene matches. The CDR3 runs to 15 residues. Germline CDR1 and CDR2: SGHRS and YFSETQ. The CDR3: CASSLEGTGRGEQYF. DNA for the CDR3: TGCGCCAGCAGCTTGGAGGGGACAGGGAGGGGCGAGCAGTACTTC.

V usage is TRBV6-1 and J usage is TRBJ1-1, with D tentatively TRBD1 (6 bases). The germline CDR1 and CDR2 sequences are MNHNS and SASEGT. The ends were cut back, 3 bases at V and 1 base at J, with 12 bases in the middle. CDR3 length equals 15 residues. CDR3 nucleotides: TGTGCCAGCAGTGAGGGGGCTCTAGGGAACACTGAAGCTTTCTTT. Protein product: CASSEGALGNTEAFF.

The chain carries TRBV2 and TRBJ1-2; D is unresolved. Between the trimmed V and J ends, which lost 2 bases and 10 bases, there was a span of 11 bases. Per the germline V gene, CDR1 is SNHLY and CDR2 is FYNNEI. The CDR3 is 12 amino acids. The CDR3 DNA reads TGTGCCAGCAGTGAACGTAGCACAGCCTACACCTTC. Encoded protein: CASSERSTAYTF.

CDR3 sequence reads: CASSPPRLGDGYTF. The CDR3 nucleotides read TGTGCCAGCAGTCCCCCGCGACTCGGGGATGGCTACACCTTC. The rearrangement uses TRBV6-6 and TRBJ1-2, with D unclear. The ends were cut back, 5 bases at V and 6 bases at J, with 16 bases in the middle. This CDR3 is 14 amino acids long. Per germline, CDR1 MNHNY and CDR2 SVGAGI (reference sequence).

The V gene is TRBV2, the J gene TRBJ2-1; the D is unclear. Germline loops: CDR1 SNHLY, CDR2 FYNNEI. CDR3 length equals 15 residues. Trimming removed 7 bases at V and 2 bases at J, with 15 bases between. CDR3 DNA: TGTGCCAGCACCTTAAGGCACGGACCCTACAATGAGCAGTTCTTC. Amino acid sequence: CASTLRHGPYNEQFF.

This clone has just a few counts. This rearrangement joins TRBV7-9 to TRBJ1-2; possible D gene TRBD1, 5 bases. The CDR3 sequence is 15 residues long. Trimming pared 2 bases from V and 4 bases from J, leaving 14 bases between. Germline CDR1 SEHNR, CDR2 FQNEAQ (reference sequence). The CDR3 spells CASSLSVDSSYGYTF. The CDR3 DNA reads TGTGCCAGCAGCTTAAGTGTTGACAGCTCCTATGGCTACACCTTC.

With regard to this clone: One end of the junction varies from germline; a read error may be responsible. The CDR3 spells CASSLGNRGQETQYF. DNA for the CDR3: TGTGCTAGCAGCTTAGGTAACAGGGGCCAAGAGACCCAGTACTTC. The V call is TRBV7-7, the J call TRBJ2-5, with 7 bases aligning to TRBD1. Per germline, CDR1 SSHAT and CDR2 FNYEAQ (reference sequence). CDR3 length: 15 amino acids.

The chain couples TRBV4-1 to TRBJ1-2, with 7 positions matching TRBD1. With 0 bases clipped from V and 1 base from J, the junction kept 5 bases outside the gene matches. This CDR3 spans 16 amino acids. Germline lookup yields CDR1 MGHRA and CDR2 YSYEKL. The CDR3 reads CASSQETTGLNYGYTF. In nucleotides, the CDR3 is TGCGCCAGCAGCCAAGAGACGACAGGGCTTAACTATGGCTACACCTTC.

This sequence joins TRBV18 and TRBJ1-4; possibly TRBD1 for D (5 bases). This CDR3 has 13 amino acids. The V gene lost 3 bases and the J gene lost 8 bases, with 10 bases spanning the gap. CDR1 KGHSH and CDR2 LQKENI come from the germline V gene. The CDR3 DNA sequence: TGTGCCAGCTCACCGGGCAGGGCCGAAAAACTGTTTTTT. Encoded protein: CASSPGRAEKLFF.

Regarding this clone: One junction end does not reproduce the germline sequence, and a read error may be involved. The V gene is TRBV6-5, the J gene TRBJ1-5; the D is unclear. This CDR3 contains 15 residues. The germline V gene has CDR1 MNHEY and CDR2 SVGAGI. Here the CDR3 DNA reads TGTGCCAGCAGTTATGGACCCCTTAGCCATCAGCCCCAGCATTTT. Its translation is CASSYGPLSHQPQHF.

Worth noting for this clone: Other DNA sequences in the sample encode the same CDR3. The chain couples TRBV7-9 to TRBJ2-5, with 8 bases aligning to TRBD1. The germline V gene encodes CDR1 SEHNR and CDR2 FQNEAQ (reference sequence). Trimming cost V 2 bases and J 2 bases; bases outside gene matches: 1. The CDR3 extends over 14 amino acids. The CDR3 nucleotides are TGTGCCAGCAGCTTAAGGACAGGGCAAGAGACCCAGTACTTC. Translating gives CASSLRTGQETQYF.

The chain joins TRBV4-3 to TRBJ1-3; D not certain. V lost 2 bases and J lost 0, with 8 bases in between. Germline V gene sequence: CDR1 LGHNA, CDR2 YSLEER. This CDR3 region has 15 residues. The CDR3 region has the DNA TGCGCCAGCAGCCAATTAGGGAACTCTGGAAACACCATATATTTT. It is translated as CASSQLGNSGNTIYF.

This chain connects TRBV19 to TRBJ1-5; 7 bases align to TRBD1. The CDR3 loop spans 14 amino acids. CDR1 LNHDA and CDR2 SQIVND come from the germline V gene (reference sequence). V was pared by 6 bases and J by 3 bases, with 5 bases of the junction left unmatched. This CDR3 is CASSLDRPNQPQHF. The CDR3 coding sequence is TGTGCCAGTAGCTTGGACAGGCCCAATCAGCCCCAGCATTTT.

This clone was picked up one time. V is TRBV19 and J is TRBJ2-7, with 8 bases fitting TRBD2. The CDR3 covers 15 residues. J was trimmed by 4 bases and V by 3 bases; bases with no gene match: 8. The germline CDR1 and CDR2 sequences are LNHDA and SQIVND (reference sequence). The CDR3 loop is CASSIQAGEGYEQYF. The CDR3 DNA follows: TGTGCCAGTAGTATTCAAGCGGGAGAAGGGTACGAGCAGTACTTC. Complete variable domain (other parts from reference TRBV19 and TRBJ2-7): DGGITQSPKYLFRKEGQNVTLSCEQNLNHDAMYWYRQDPGQGLRLIYYSQIVNDFQKGDIAEGYSVSREKKESFPLTVTSAQKNPTAFYLCASSIQAGEGYEQYFGPGTRLTVT.

This chain connects TRBV7-9 to TRBJ2-7, with 9 positions matching TRBD1. Germline CDR1 SEHNR, CDR2 FQNEAQ (reference sequence). With V trimmed by 4 bases and J by 4 bases, 5 bases remained unmatched. The CDR3 totals 14 residues. The CDR3 DNA sequence: TGTGCCAGCAGCTCAACCGGACAGGGGTACGAGCAGTACTTC. This sequence encodes CASSSTGQGYEQYF.

The chain's CDR3 is CASRMSGTGFGGYTF. In DNA, the CDR3 is TGTGCCAGCAGAATGTCCGGGACAGGGTTTGGAGGCTACACCTTC. V usage is TRBV6-5 and J usage is TRBJ1-2; TRBD1 agrees at 9 bases. J gave up 8 bases and V 6 bases, and 13 bases lay outside the gene matches. Germline V lookup: CDR1 MNHEY, CDR2 SVGAGI. CDR3 length: 15 residues.

The rearrangement uses TRBV13 and TRBJ2-3; D call uncertain. Trimming cost V 3 bases and J 5 bases, with 15 bases left between them. CDR3 length: 15 residues. Germline V gives CDR1 PRHDT, CDR2 FYEKMQ (reference sequence). The CDR3 spells CASSFRRPPQDTQYF. As DNA, the CDR3 is TGTGCCAGCAGCTTTCGGCGACCACCACAAGATACGCAGTATTTT.